Following are 31 T cell receptor beta chains from one sample sequenced in a study of T cells in Graves' hyperthyroidism and ophthalmopathy (dated by TCRdb to about 2019). The method behind the library was multiplex PCR. For sequencing, an Illumina HiSeq 2000 was employed. The TCR beta CDR3 regions were amplified from the RNA transcripts. The first round of RT-PCR for the TCR CDR3 was performed with the HTBI primer set and the Qiagen OneStep RT-PCR kit. TCRdb ran its own pipeline on the public reads, namely fastp trimming at Q25 and MiXCR clone calling, and kept in-frame beta chains. Entries are consolidated by CDR3 protein sequence, retaining the most common genes and DNA. The sample yields about 500,000 distinct CDR3 sequences; approximately 15% were counted once. The top ten constitute around a sixth of the sample. The material sequenced was blood. These receptors were obtained from a woman aged 18-30 years with Graves' hyperthyroidism.

The rearrangement uses TRBV12-5 and TRBJ2-2; D gene unclear. The CDR3 is 15 residues long. CDR1 and CDR2 (germline): LGHNT, FRNRAP. V lost 5 bases and J lost 0, with 10 bases in between. Here the CDR3 DNA reads TGTGCTAGTGGTCCGTCGATCGCGAACACCGGGGAGCTGTTTTTT. Translating it yields CASGPSIANTGELFF.

This clonotype has a handful of counts. This chain joins TRBV10-1 and TRBJ2-1, with 9 bases matching TRBD2. J gave up 7 bases and V 4 bases, and 8 bases lay outside the gene matches. Germline V gene sequence: CDR1 WNHNN, CDR2 SYGVQD (reference sequence). The CDR3 covers 15 residues. Written as DNA, the CDR3 is TGCGCCAGCAGTGCCCCTGGGGGACTAGCAAATGAGCAGTTCTTC. Encoded protein: CASSAPGGLANEQFF.

In this sample, this clonotype turned up a few times. The chain recombines TRBV5-1 with TRBJ2-7; 14 bases are a match to TRBD2. The CDR3 has 15 amino acids. Trimming took 4 bases from V and 6 from J; bases not matched to a gene: 6. Per the germline V gene, CDR1 is SGHRS and CDR2 is YFSETQ. The CDR3 sequence: CASSPEGLAGVEQYF. Written as DNA, the CDR3 is TGCGCCAGCAGCCCGGAGGGACTAGCGGGAGTCGAGCAGTACTTC.

In this sample, this clonotype turned up many times. The rearrangement uses TRBV7-9 and TRBJ2-7, with 7 bases identical to TRBD2. The CDR3 runs to 13 residues. After removal of 5 bases from V and 2 bases from J, the junction contained 3 bases not matched to a gene. Germline-derived CDR1 and CDR2 are SEHNR and FQNEAQ (reference sequence). As DNA, the CDR3 is TGTGCCAGCAGCAGGGAGGGAACCTACGAGCAGTACTTC. As protein: CASSREGTYEQYF. Drawing the rest from reference TRBV7-9 and TRBJ2-7, the complete variable domain is DTGVSQNPRHKITKRGQNVTFRCDPISEHNRLYWYRQTLGQGPEFLTYFQNEAQLEKSRLLSDRFSAERPKGSFSTLEIQRTEQGDSAMYLCASSREGTYEQYFGPGTRLTVT.

This clonotype was counted only a few times. The chain recombines TRBV12-3 or TRBV12-4 with TRBJ2-3; 8 bases match TRBD2. The CDR3 runs 13 residues. Losses at the gene ends were 10 bases for V and 4 bases for J; bases not matched to a gene: 7. CDR3 sequence: CATSAGESDTQYF. In DNA, the CDR3 is TGTGCCACCTCAGCGGGAGAATCAGATACGCAGTATTTT.

This clonotype was counted many times. The chain recombines TRBV10-3 with TRBJ1-1; D perhaps matches TRBD1 (6 bases). V was shortened by 2 bases and J by 5 bases, with 15 bases between the two germline ends. Germline V gene sequence: CDR1 ENHRY, CDR2 SYGVKD. This CDR3 has 15 residues. CDR3 DNA: TGTGCCATCAGTGAGGGGACTACAGGGCGGACTGAAGCTTTCTTT. Its translation: CAISEGTTGRTEAFF.

CDR3 coding DNA: TGTGCCAGCAGTTTTTTCACTAGCTCCTACGAGCAGTACTTC. Its translation is CASSFFTSSYEQYF. The chain employs TRBV12-3 or TRBV12-4 and TRBJ2-7, with a weak D call TRBD2 (5 bases). Trimming shortened V by 3 bases and J by 0 bases, and 9 bases separated the two germline ends. The CDR3 runs 14 residues.

The chain employs TRBV5-4 and TRBJ2-7; D tentatively reads TRBD1 or TRBD2 (5 bases each). The CDR3 is 14 residues long. Looked up from germline, CDR1 is SGHNT and CDR2 is YYREEE (reference sequence). V lost 5 bases and J 2 bases, leaving 14 bases between the germline ends. CDR3: CASRLQGAPYEQYF. In DNA, the CDR3 is TGTGCCAGCAGACTGCAGGGAGCCCCCTACGAGCAGTACTTC.

In its sample, this clonotype was seen a few times. The chain employs TRBV29-1 and TRBJ2-2; D not certain. Germline V gene lookup returns CDR1 SQVTM and CDR2 ANQGSEA. Trimming pared 8 bases from V and 0 bases from J, leaving 13 bases between. The CDR3 has 14 residues. CDR3 region: CSISTETNTGELFF. The CDR3 nucleotides are TGCAGCATTTCAACAGAGACGAACACCGGGGAGCTGTTTTTT.

This chain uses TRBV6-1 with TRBJ2-2, with D perhaps matching TRBD1 (6 bases). V gave up 7 bases and J gave up 4 bases, with 10 bases separating them. Germline values: CDR1 MNHNS, CDR2 SASEGT. The CDR3 is 13 amino acids. CDR3 in amino acids: CASTWTVTGELFF. DNA for the CDR3: TGTGCCAGCACCTGGACAGTCACCGGGGAGCTGTTTTTT.

This clonotype was observed many times. The chain links TRBV20-1 to TRBJ2-3, with 7 bases lining up with TRBD2. Germline V gene sequence: CDR1 DFQATT, CDR2 SNEGSKA (reference sequence). Trimming removed 4 bases from V and 6 bases from J; junction bases left unmatched: 19. The CDR3 length is 17 residues. CDR3 DNA sequence: TGCAGTGCTACCCCCCGGCTGGGCGGGAGCATGTTGGATACGCAGTATTTT. Protein sequence: CSATPRLGGSMLDTQYF.

This clonotype was found many times. The V and J genes are TRBV5-1 and TRBJ2-7, with 8 nucleotides matching TRBD1. The CDR3 consists of 14 residues. Germline V gene data show CDR1 as SGHRS and CDR2 as YFSETQ. The J segment lost 2 bases and the V segment lost 7 bases, leaving 8 bases of the junction unmatched. This CDR3 is CASGLTGDTYEQYF. The CDR3 DNA is TGCGCCAGCGGCCTGACAGGGGATACCTACGAGCAGTACTTC.

The V gene is TRBV10-3, the J gene TRBJ2-3; D unclear. Between the trimmed V and J ends, which lost 4 bases and 2 bases, there was a span of 10 bases. Germline CDR1 ENHRY, CDR2 SYGVKD. The CDR3 length is 14 residues. The CDR3 DNA is TGTGCCATCAGTGGCAGGAGCCCCACAGATACGCAGTATTTT. Its protein product is CAISGRSPTDTQYF.

This clonotype appeared many times. V and J are TRBV27 and TRBJ2-1, with 7 bases lining up with TRBD1. Germline values: CDR1 MNHEY, CDR2 SMNVEV (reference sequence). V was clipped by 0 bases and J by 7 bases; unmatched bases: 15. The CDR3 covers 18 residues. The CDR3 sequence is CASSLSAPGQLGKNEQFF. The CDR3 DNA reads as TGTGCCAGCAGTTTATCGGCCCCGGGACAGCTCGGTAAAAATGAGCAGTTCTTC.

This clonotype occurred a few times. This chain uses TRBV12-3 or TRBV12-4 with TRBJ2-3; the D is unclear. This CDR3 spans 14 amino acids. The V and J ends lost 3 bases and 9 bases respectively, with 16 bases between them. CDR3 coding DNA: TGTGCCAGCAGTTTTTTCAGTCAAGGTGGGACGCAGTATTTT. Protein product: CASSFFSQGGTQYF.

This clonotype has at least ten counts. The genes are TRBV11-1 and TRBJ2-7; 8 bases line up with TRBD1. V lost 4 bases and J lost 2; bases outside the gene matches: 4. CDR3 size: 14 residues. CDR1 and CDR2 from the germline V gene are SGHAT and FQDESV (reference sequence). This CDR3 reads CASSSDRAAYEQYF. CDR3 sequence (DNA): TGTGCCAGCAGCTCGGACAGGGCAGCCTACGAGCAGTACTTC.

The V call is TRBV19, the J call TRBJ1-2; the D is unclear. Germline V gene sequence: CDR1 LNHDA, CDR2 SQIVND (reference sequence). The CDR3 sequence is 13 residues long. The V end lost 3 bases, the J end lost 2 bases, and 7 bases lay between the germline ends. The CDR3 loop is CASSMVRNYGYTF. For the CDR3, the DNA is TGTGCCAGTAGTATGGTTCGGAACTATGGCTACACCTTC.

This clonotype came up a few times. The chain combines TRBV11-2 with TRBJ2-7; D ambiguous. The CDR3 length is 12 residues. V was shortened by 1 base and J by 6 bases, with 7 bases between the two germline ends. Germline V gene data show CDR1 as SGHAT and CDR2 as FQNNGV. The CDR3 is CASSLAGREQYF. The CDR3 region has the DNA TGTGCCAGCAGCTTAGCGGGTCGCGAGCAGTACTTC.

The genes are TRBV6-1 and TRBJ1-1; TRBD1 is a possible D gene (5 bases). Germline V gene sequence: CDR1 MNHNS, CDR2 SASEGT. V lost 8 bases and J lost 5, with 15 bases in between. The CDR3 totals 13 residues. The DNA of the CDR3 is TGTGCCAGCCGCCCATTAGGGGAGACTGAAGCTTTCTTT. Translation: CASRPLGETEAFF.

The sample holds a few counts of this clonotype. J is TRBJ2-1 and V is TRBV20-1; the D gene could be TRBD1 or TRBD2 (5 bases each). Trimming took 8 bases from V and 5 from J, leaving 19 bases between them. CDR1 and CDR2 from the germline V gene are DFQATT and SNEGSKA (reference sequence). There are 14 residues in the CDR3. CDR3 region: CSTSRGVGDNEQFF. The CDR3 DNA reads as TGCAGTACCTCAAGGGGAGTTGGGGACAATGAGCAGTTCTTC.

A few counts support this clonotype. The chain uses TRBV19 and TRBJ1-3, with D uncertain. Germline values: CDR1 LNHDA, CDR2 SQIVND (reference sequence). CDR3 length equals 16 residues. V gave up 1 base and J gave up 0 bases, with 10 bases separating them. The CDR3 loop is CASSIASGLSGNTIYF. The CDR3 coding sequence is TGTGCCAGTAGTATAGCTTCCGGACTCTCTGGAAACACCATATATTTT.

This clonotype was counted only a few times. The chain carries TRBV6-1 and TRBJ1-2; tentatively, D is TRBD1 (5 bases). V was cut by 6 bases and J by 4 bases, with 12 bases left in between. Per germline, CDR1 MNHNS and CDR2 SASEGT. This CDR3 has 13 residues. CDR3 in DNA: TGTGCCAGCAGGAGGGAGGGGACCTATGGCTACACCTTC. It encodes CASRREGTYGYTF.

This clonotype was picked up a small number of times. The chain couples TRBV12-3 or TRBV12-4 to TRBJ2-2; TRBD2 matches at 8 bases. The CDR3 runs to 17 residues. Unmatched junction bases numbered 14, after V lost 7 bases and J lost 4 bases. CDR3 nucleotide sequence: TGTGCCAGCACGGATCTGGACGGGAGGGCCGGCACCGGGGAGCTGTTTTTT. Protein: CASTDLDGRAGTGELFF.

This clonotype was detected ten times or more. The rearrangement uses TRBV12-3 or TRBV12-4 and TRBJ2-3, with D perhaps TRBD1 (5 bases). Trimming removed 6 bases from V and 2 bases from J, with 21 bases in between. The CDR3 loop spans 17 amino acids. The CDR3 region is CASRSYRHTSSTDTQYF. The CDR3 DNA is TGTGCCAGCAGATCGTACAGGCATACCAGTTCCACAGATACGCAGTATTTT.

A remark on this clonotype: The junction does not match germline at one end; this may be a read error. The rearrangement links TRBV27 to TRBJ1-5; the D gene is possibly TRBD1 (6 bases). The germline CDR1 and CDR2 sequences are MNHEY and SMNVEV (reference sequence). The CDR3 covers 15 residues. The CDR3 coding sequence is TGTGCCAGCAAAATACAGGGATATAGCGATCAGCCCCAGCATTTT. Translating gives CASKIQGYSDQPQHF.

A word on this clonotype: A clone one base away is much larger, so this may be a read error. CDR3 protein: CATTIVGHGQYF. The DNA for the CDR3 is TGTGCCACCACAATTGTAGGCCACGGGCAGTACTTC. V usage is TRBV28 and J usage is TRBJ2-7; D gene ambiguous. Trimming stripped 10 bases from V and 9 bases from J, with 19 bases between. Germline loops: CDR1 MDHEN, CDR2 SYDVKM. The CDR3 spans 12 residues.

The chain recombines TRBV19 with TRBJ2-5, with 7 bases aligning to TRBD1. V trimming: 8 bases; J trimming: 2 bases; junction bases outside the gene matches: 5. Germline V gene lookup returns CDR1 LNHDA and CDR2 SQIVND (reference sequence). The CDR3 sequence is 13 residues long. The chain's CDR3 is CASGRTGQETQYF. Here the CDR3 DNA reads TGTGCCAGTGGCCGGACAGGACAAGAGACCCAGTACTTC.

This clonotype was seen many times. The rearrangement links TRBV6-1 to TRBJ1-1; the D is unclear. The V end lost 7 bases, the J end lost 0 bases, and 6 bases lay between the germline ends. The germline CDR1 and CDR2 sequences are MNHNS and SASEGT. The CDR3 runs 12 residues. CDR3 protein: CASTRLNTEAFF. In DNA form, the CDR3 reads TGTGCCAGCACGAGGTTGAACACTGAAGCTTTCTTT.

This clonotype was found many times. This rearrangement joins TRBV28 to TRBJ1-5; a possible D gene is TRBD1 (5 bases). Germline CDR1 MDHEN, CDR2 SYDVKM. The CDR3 loop spans 13 amino acids. Trimming cost V 7 bases and J 4 bases, with 11 bases left between them. This chain's CDR3 is CASKQDPNQPQHF. The CDR3 DNA is TGTGCCAGCAAACAGGATCCTAATCAGCCCCAGCATTTT.

This rearrangement joins TRBV5-1 to TRBJ2-2, with 11 bases that match TRBD2. Germline CDR1 reads SGHRS; CDR2 reads YFSETQ. The CDR3 is 16 amino acids. Trimming cost V 0 bases and J 7 bases; bases outside gene matches: 5. Here the CDR3 reads CASSLGTSGYDGELFF. CDR3 nucleotides: TGCGCCAGCAGCTTGGGGACTAGCGGGTACGACGGGGAGCTGTTTTTT.

The table lists this clonotype with a few counts. A read error may explain this, as a much larger clone is one base away. The rearrangement links TRBV30 to TRBJ1-1; perhaps TRBD1 as D (6 bases). The CDR3 is made up of 15 amino acids. Per the germline V gene, CDR1 is GTSNPN and CDR2 is SVGIG (reference sequence). The CDR3: CAWGVQGFVNTEAFF. The CDR3 region has the DNA TGTGCCTGGGGTGTACAGGGTTTCGTGAACACTGAAGCTTTCTTT.